The 23 T cell receptor beta chains below come from one sample, sequenced in a study of patients and donors after allogeneic stem cell transplantation. TCRdb reprocessed the RT-PCR reads via MiXCR and lists one record per CDR3 protein. The sample holds some 90,000 distinct CDR3 sequences, around 49% seen once. The specimen was blood, either unsorted or a sorted T cell fraction (not recorded which). All receptors derive from a human donor who was either an allogeneic HSCT recipient or a stem cell or donor lymphocyte infusion donor (not recorded which). It is not recorded whose cells these are; they may come from a transplant donor.

This clonotype was counted between two and nine times. The chain is built from TRBV27 and TRBJ1-2, with a tentative D call TRBD1 (5 bases). The germline V gene encodes CDR1 MNHEY and CDR2 SMNVEV (reference sequence). The CDR3 consists of 14 residues. Trimming took 5 bases from V and 1 from J, leaving 11 bases between them. The CDR3 spells CASSGTPSNYGYTF. CDR3 sequence (DNA): TGTGCCAGCAGTGGGACGCCGAGTAACTATGGCTACACCTTC.

A few counts support this clonotype. V and J are TRBV28 and TRBJ1-5; TRBD1 matches at 9 bases. Trimming at V came to 5 bases and at J to 6 bases, leaving 8 bases not matched to a gene. Germline V lookup: CDR1 MDHEN, CDR2 SYDVKM. CDR3 size: 15 residues. The CDR3 nucleotides read TGTGCCAGCAGTATAAACAGGGGGCCCGGTCAGCCCCAGCATTTT. It encodes CASSINRGPGQPQHF.

This clonotype showed up just a few times. This chain connects TRBV2 to TRBJ1-5; the D is unclear. Trimming removed 2 bases at V and 3 bases at J, with 8 bases between. Germline CDR1 and CDR2: SNHLY and FYNNEI. The CDR3 is 14 residues long. CDR3 sequence reads: CASSERSPNQPQHF. As DNA, the CDR3 is TGTGCCAGCAGTGAACGATCACCCAATCAGCCCCAGCATTTT.

The gene calls are TRBV7-9 and TRBJ1-1; perhaps TRBD1 as D (6 bases). V dropped 2 bases and J dropped 11 bases, with 15 bases sitting between them. Germline assignment: CDR1 SEHNR and CDR2 FQNEAQ (reference sequence). This CDR3 comprises 13 residues. The CDR3 DNA is TGTGCCAGCAGCTTATCCGGGGGCTATTACGCTTTCTTT. Its protein product is CASSLSGGYYAFF. The variable domain in full, with the rest retrieved from reference TRBV7-9 and TRBJ1-1, is DTGVSQNPRHKITKRGQNVTFRCDPISEHNRLYWYRQTLGQGPEFLTYFQNEAQLEKSRLLSDRFSAERPKGSFSTLEIQRTEQGDSAMYLCASSLSGGYYAFFGQGTRLTVV.

This clonotype was counted between two and nine times. The V gene is TRBV4-3, the J gene TRBJ1-2; no reliable D call. The CDR3 consists of 17 residues. The V end was cut by 3 bases, the J end by 1 base, with 18 bases between. The germline V gene has CDR1 LGHNA and CDR2 YSLEER. CDR3 bases: TGCGCCAGCAGCCAGGACTATCCCCAGAGAATTAACTATGGCTACACCTTC. It yields the protein CASSQDYPQRINYGYTF.

The rearrangement uses TRBV6-5 and TRBJ1-2; 8 bases fit TRBD1. J gave up 5 bases and V 2 bases, and 4 bases lay outside the gene matches. Germline V gene data show CDR1 as MNHEY and CDR2 as SVGAGI. The CDR3 has 14 amino acids. CDR3 nucleotides: TGTGCCAGCAGTTACCGGACAGGGCTTTATGGCTACACCTTC. It translates to CASSYRTGLYGYTF.

This chain uses TRBV9 with TRBJ2-1; weak D call: TRBD2 (6 bases). The length of the CDR3 is 16 residues. V was shortened by 4 bases and J by 8 bases, with 22 bases between the two germline ends. CDR1 is SGDLS and CDR2 is YYNGEE in the germline V gene. The CDR3 DNA reads TGTGCCAGCAGCCAAAGGGGTGGGGGATCGGGAGATGAGCAGTTCTTC. Its translation is CASSQRGGGSGDEQFF.

CDR3 nucleotide sequence: TGCAGTGCTAGAATCAACACCGGGGAGCTGTTTTTT. It yields the protein CSARINTGELFF. The chain is built from TRBV20-1 and TRBJ2-2; D not certain. CDR3 length: 12 amino acids. V was clipped by 2 bases and J by 2 bases, with 3 bases between them. Per germline, CDR1 DFQATT and CDR2 SNEGSKA (reference sequence).

This clonotype was observed a handful of times. The V and J genes are TRBV12-3 or TRBV12-4 and TRBJ2-7, with no clear D. The CDR3 length is 13 residues. The germline V and J ends were trimmed by 6 bases and 6 bases, with 15 bases remaining between them. The DNA of the CDR3 is TGTGCCAGCAGCCTCATCTCCCGGTCCGAGCAGTACTTC. As protein: CASSLISRSEQYF.

This rearrangement joins TRBV20-1 to TRBJ1-1; TRBD1 is a possible D gene (6 bases). The CDR3 is 13 amino acids. Germline CDR1 and CDR2: DFQATT and SNEGSKA (reference sequence). The V end was cut by 5 bases, the J end by 0 bases, with 10 bases between. The chain's CDR3 is CSAAGQLNTEAFF. The CDR3 DNA follows: TGCAGTGCTGCCGGACAGCTGAACACTGAAGCTTTCTTT.

The chain couples TRBV10-3 to TRBJ1-1; 10 bases are a match to TRBD1. CDR1 is ENHRY, CDR2 SYGVKD, per germline. The CDR3 is made up of 13 amino acids. With V trimmed by 11 bases and J by 4 bases, 7 bases remained unmatched. The CDR3 sequence: CASSRDRGTEAFF. The CDR3, as DNA: TGTGCCTCGAGCCGGGACAGGGGCACTGAAGCTTTCTTT.

The chain combines TRBV5-1 with TRBJ1-1, with D hard to call. Per the germline V gene, CDR1 is SGHRS and CDR2 is YFSETQ. The germline V and J ends were trimmed by 4 bases and 1 base, with 11 bases remaining between them. The CDR3 has 14 amino acids. This CDR3 reads CASSAKEQNTEAFF. CDR3 nucleotides: TGCGCCAGCAGCGCCAAGGAGCAGAACACTGAAGCTTTCTTT. The variable domain in full, with the rest retrieved from reference TRBV5-1 and TRBJ1-1, is KAGVTQTPRYLIKTRGQQVTLSCSPISGHRSVSWYQQTPGQGLQFLFEYFSETQRNKGNFPGRFSGRQFSNSRSEMNVSTLELGDSALYLCASSAKEQNTEAFFGQGTRLTVV.

This chain links TRBV20-1 with TRBJ2-1; 13 nucleotides match TRBD2. The germline V gene encodes CDR1 DFQATT and CDR2 SNEGSKA (reference sequence). V lost 1 base, J lost 0 bases, and 3 bases stayed unmatched. The CDR3 is 17 amino acids. The CDR3 sequence is CSARGGTSGISYNEQFF. DNA for the CDR3: TGCAGTGCTAGAGGCGGGACTAGCGGGATCTCCTACAATGAGCAGTTCTTC.

The V and J genes are TRBV29-1 and TRBJ2-7; no definite D call. CDR1 and CDR2 (germline): SQVTM, ANQGSEA. The CDR3 is 13 residues long. Trimming took off 6 bases at V and 3 bases at J, with 15 bases between the two ends. In DNA, the CDR3 is TGCAGCGTGACCCTATCGGGCAGCTACGAGCAGTACTTC. Translation: CSVTLSGSYEQYF.

The rearrangement links TRBV4-1 to TRBJ1-1; D unclear. The V end was cut by 1 base, the J end by 1 base, with 10 bases between. The CDR3 contains 15 residues. Germline V CDR1 and CDR2: MGHRA, YSYEKL. CDR3 coding DNA: TGCGCCAGCAGCCAAGGGTTGCTGTGGAACACTGAAGCTTTCTTT. Translation gives CASSQGLLWNTEAFF.

The V call is TRBV20-1, the J call TRBJ2-2; 8 bases match TRBD2. Germline trimming cut 2 bases from V and 4 bases from J; bases unmatched to any gene: 3. Germline assignment: CDR1 DFQATT and CDR2 SNEGSKA (reference sequence). This CDR3 is built from 14 residues. The CDR3 DNA follows: TGCAGTGCTAGAACGGGAGGGCCCACCGGGGAGCTGTTTTTT. It translates to CSARTGGPTGELFF.

This clonotype was counted only a few times. The chain employs TRBV28 and TRBJ2-2; D perhaps matches TRBD2 (6 bases). Per the germline V gene, CDR1 is MDHEN and CDR2 is SYDVKM. V lost 6 bases and J 4 bases, leaving 9 bases between the germline ends. The CDR3 is made up of 13 amino acids. Here the CDR3 reads CASRGGITGELFF. The CDR3 region has the DNA TGTGCCAGCAGGGGCGGGATCACCGGGGAGCTGTTTTTT.

The chain links TRBV6-5 to TRBJ2-7, with D perhaps TRBD2 (6 bases). Germline CDR1 MNHEY, CDR2 SVGAGI. The CDR3 has 15 amino acids. V was pared by 1 base and J by 0 bases, with 10 bases between. The CDR3 loop is CASSYLSSDSYEQYF. CDR3 coding DNA: TGTGCCAGCAGTTACTTGTCTAGCGACTCCTACGAGCAGTACTTC.

The chain combines TRBV24-1 with TRBJ1-4; unclear D gene. V was pared by 4 bases and J by 8 bases, with 10 bases between. Germline V CDR1 and CDR2: KGHDR, SFDVKD. The CDR3 sequence is 13 residues long. The DNA for the CDR3 is TGTGCCACCAGTGACCCCCGGGTCGAAAAACTGTTTTTT. The encoded protein is CATSDPRVEKLFF.

J is TRBJ1-1 and V is TRBV4-3; D not certain. Germline CDR1 reads LGHNA; CDR2 reads YSLEER. This CDR3 has 15 amino acids. V was shortened by 0 bases and J by 3 bases, with 11 bases between the two germline ends. CDR3: CASSQEMISYTEAFF. CDR3 DNA sequence: TGCGCCAGCAGCCAAGAGATGATAAGTTACACTGAAGCTTTCTTT.

The genes are TRBV12-3 or TRBV12-4 and TRBJ1-5; D is undetermined. The CDR3 has 14 residues. The V gene lost 0 bases and the J gene lost 1 base, with 4 bases spanning the gap. The CDR3 nucleotides are TGTGCCAGCAGTTTAGCGCGGAGCAATCAGCCCCAGCATTTT. Protein product: CASSLARSNQPQHF.

J is TRBJ1-1 and V is TRBV4-2; D is ambiguous. V lost 1 base, J lost 4 bases, and 10 bases lay in between. Germline V lookup: CDR1 LGHNA, CDR2 YNFKEQ. This CDR3 is built from 14 residues. The CDR3 nucleotides are TGTGCCAGCAGCCAAGTCTGGGTTGGCACTGAAGCTTTCTTT. Protein: CASSQVWVGTEAFF.

This chain joins TRBV24-1 and TRBJ2-1; the D is unclear. Trimming took off 2 bases at V and 5 bases at J, with 0 bases between the two ends. This CDR3 region has 11 residues. Germline CDR1 KGHDR, CDR2 SFDVKD. The CDR3 DNA is TGTGCCACCAGTGATTACAATGAGCAGTTCTTC. It yields the protein CATSDYNEQFF.